One sample yielded the 28 T cell receptor beta chains listed below, sequenced in a study of T cells in Graves' hyperthyroidism and ophthalmopathy. The source material, RNA transcripts, was used to amplify TCR beta CDR3 regions. The HTBI set primed first-round TCR CDR3 RT-PCR. In TCRdb, the multiplex PCR reads were re-called with MiXCR into one record per CDR3 protein. Here the sample spans about 840,000 distinct CDR3 sequences, around 38% being singletons. The sample was blood. The source of these receptors is a man between 18 and 29 years old with Graves' hyperthyroidism.

V is TRBV5-4 and J is TRBJ2-5; 8 bases are shared with TRBD1. CDR1 SGHNT and CDR2 YYREEE come from the germline V gene (reference sequence). V dropped 3 bases and J dropped 5; count of bases not matched to a gene: 9. This CDR3 is built from 15 residues. The chain's CDR3 is CASSSRGRGHETQYF. For the CDR3, the DNA is TGTGCCAGCAGCTCAAGGGGCAGGGGGCACGAGACCCAGTACTTC.

The V gene is TRBV10-3, the J gene TRBJ1-2, with a tentative D call TRBD1 (5 bases). The germline V gene encodes CDR1 ENHRY and CDR2 SYGVKD. V shed 8 bases and J shed 4 bases, with 11 bases lying between them. This CDR3 spans 12 amino acids. CDR3 nucleotides: TGTGCCATCGGGGGGGGGACCTATGGCTACACCTTC. Residues: CAIGGGTYGYTF.

This clonotype came up many times. The chain has TRBV15 and TRBJ2-7; D is possibly TRBD1 (5 bases). The CDR3 sequence is 16 residues long. Germline-derived CDR1 and CDR2 are LNHNV and YYDKDF (reference sequence). V gave up 1 base and J gave up 1 base, with 14 bases separating them. The CDR3 loop is CATSRGGRLGSYEQYF. CDR3 nucleotides: TGTGCCACCAGCAGAGGGGGCAGGCTGGGGTCCTACGAGCAGTACTTC.

This clonotype was seen repeatedly, ten times or more. V usage is TRBV2 and J usage is TRBJ2-7, with D uncertain. V was shortened by 8 bases and J by 3 bases, with 8 bases between the two germline ends. Germline lookup yields CDR1 SNHLY and CDR2 FYNNEI. The CDR3 contains 11 residues. CDR3 nucleotides: TGTGCCAGCCGCTCTTACTACGAGCAGTACTTC. Its protein product is CASRSYYEQYF. Drawing the rest from reference TRBV2 and TRBJ2-7, the complete variable domain is EPEVTQTPSHQVTQMGQEVILRCVPISNHLYFYWYRQILGQKVEFLVSFYNNEISEKSEIFDDQFSVERPDGSNFTLKIRSTKLEDSAMYFCASRSYYEQYFGPGTRLTVT.

This clonotype was seen repeatedly, ten times or more. V is TRBV7-6 and J is TRBJ1-2; 11 bases map to TRBD1. V gave up 5 bases and J gave up 7 bases; unmatched junction bases: 9. The CDR3 is 15 amino acids. CDR1 is SGHVS, CDR2 FNYEAQ, per germline. CDR3 residues: CASSPWTGGKGGYTF. The CDR3 nucleotides are TGTGCCAGCAGCCCCTGGACAGGGGGCAAGGGTGGCTACACCTTC. Variable domain in full (rest from reference TRBV7-6 and TRBJ1-2): GAGVSQSPRYKVTKRGQDVALRCDPISGHVSLYWYRQALGQGPEFLTYFNYEAQQDKSGLPNDRFSAERPEGSISTLTIQRTEQRDSAMYRCASSPWTGGKGGYTFGSGTRLTVV.

This clonotype has ten or more counts. The conserved phenylalanine or tryptophan is not found at the CDR3 terminus, so this likely reflects a read error. No DNA is shown, since the ends of the CDR3 on it are uncertain; the CDR3 is the one TCRdb lists. The chain carries TRBV7-8 and TRBJ1-1; TRBD1 is the table's D call and was not checked against the DNA. Per germline, CDR1 SGHVS and CDR2 FQNEAQ. The CDR3 contains 13 residues when both ends are counted. CDR3 loop: CASSLAVGQAPVL.

The V gene is TRBV29-1, the J gene TRBJ1-5; D might be TRBD1 (5 bases). CDR3 length equals 14 residues. V shed 7 bases and J shed 5 bases, with 18 bases lying between them. Germline V CDR1 and CDR2: SQVTM, ANQGSEA. CDR3 DNA sequence: TGCAGCGCCCGACGGGGAGGGGTGGATCAGCCCCAGCATTTT. This encodes CSARRGGVDQPQHF.

This clonotype was found a few times. J is TRBJ1-1 and V is TRBV7-2; the D gene is possibly TRBD1 (6 bases). The germline CDR1 and CDR2 sequences are SGHTA and FQGNSA. The CDR3 runs 14 residues. Deletions cut 1 base from V and 2 bases from J, with 8 bases between. The CDR3 nucleotides read TGTGCCAGCAGCTTAGACAGGGACAACACTGAAGCTTTCTTT. This encodes CASSLDRDNTEAFF.

This clonotype was seen just once. J is TRBJ2-5 and V is TRBV7-8; 7 nucleotides align to TRBD2. The germline V gene has CDR1 SGHVS and CDR2 FQNEAQ. The J segment lost 5 bases and the V segment lost 5 bases, leaving 11 bases of the junction unmatched. The CDR3 runs to 15 residues. CDR3 protein: CASSLGGGRSETQYF. Written as DNA, the CDR3 is TGTGCCAGCAGCCTGGGGGGGGGTAGGAGTGAGACCCAGTACTTC.

This clonotype occurred once. The V gene is TRBV10-3, the J gene TRBJ1-5; TRBD1 might be the D (6 bases). The germline CDR1 and CDR2 sequences are ENHRY and SYGVKD. This CDR3 is built from 14 residues. The V gene lost 10 bases and the J gene lost 0 bases, with 13 bases spanning the gap. This CDR3 is CATGTHYSNQPQHF. The CDR3 bases are TGTGCCACCGGGACACATTATAGCAATCAGCCCCAGCATTTT.

In regard to this clonotype: This likely comes from a read error, as the CDR3 has no conserved phenylalanine or tryptophan at its end. This chain links TRBV29-1 with TRBJ1-1; D gene unclear. The CDR3 spans 12 residues. The V gene's germline CDR1 is SQVTM and CDR2 ANQGSEA. V lost 4 bases to trimming and J lost 4 bases, with 10 bases between them. CDR3 protein: CSVGTAATEAFL. CDR3 nucleotide sequence: TGCAGCGTTGGGACGGCGGCCACTGAAGCTTTCCTT.

Only a few counts were recorded for this clonotype. This chain uses TRBV6-6 with TRBJ2-5, with TRBD2 matching 9 bases. This CDR3 spans 18 amino acids. V lost 2 bases to trimming and J lost 2 bases; unmatched junction nucleotides: 12. Germline CDR1 is MNHNY and CDR2 is SVGAGI (reference sequence). The CDR3 bases are TGTGCCAGCAGTTACAGGACCGGGGTAGCGGGGGATCAAGAGACCCAGTACTTC. Translation: CASSYRTGVAGDQETQYF.

This chain connects TRBV7-9 to TRBJ1-1; TRBD1 matches at 11 bases. The CDR3 extends over 12 amino acids. V shed 5 bases and J 11 bases; nucleotides not matched to a gene: 4. Germline assignment: CDR1 SEHNR and CDR2 FQNEAQ (reference sequence). CDR3: CASSTGTGGAFF. The CDR3 DNA reads TGTGCCAGCAGCACCGGGACAGGGGGGGCTTTCTTT.

This clonotype was counted only a few times. J is TRBJ1-5 and V is TRBV11-2; D unclear. Germline V gene lookup returns CDR1 SGHAT and CDR2 FQNNGV. The CDR3 length is 14 residues. Trimming left V 4 bases short and J 5 bases short, with 12 bases between. The CDR3 loop reads CASSSNRAYQPQHF. The CDR3 coding sequence is TGTGCCAGCAGCTCAAACAGAGCTTATCAGCCCCAGCATTTT.

This clonotype was found many times. This chain uses TRBV10-3 with TRBJ1-1; D possibly corresponds to TRBD1 (5 bases). Between the trimmed V and J ends, which lost 4 bases and 7 bases, there was a span of 16 bases. The CDR3 covers 14 residues. CDR1 is ENHRY and CDR2 is SYGVKD in the germline V gene. The CDR3 sequence: CAISGLGRDREAFF. The CDR3 DNA follows: TGTGCCATCAGTGGACTGGGGAGGGACCGTGAAGCTTTCTTT.

For this clonotype: This may arise from a read error, as a much more abundant clone is one base away. The chain employs TRBV29-1 and TRBJ1-1, with D tentatively TRBD1 (6 bases). Germline V gene lookup returns CDR1 SQVTM and CDR2 ANQGSEA. The CDR3 has 15 residues. CDR3 sequence: CSVAGAWGMNTEASF. In DNA form, the CDR3 reads TGCAGCGTTGCAGGGGCCTGGGGAATGAACACTGAAGCTTCCTTT. Based on the CDR3 plus reference TRBV29-1 and TRBJ1-1, the full variable domain is SAVISQKPSRDICQRGTSLTIQCQVDSQVTMMFWYRQQPGQSLTLIATANQGSEATYESGFVIDKFPISRPNLTFSTLTVSNMSPEDSSIYLCSVAGAWGMNTEASFGQGTRLTVV.

The chain joins TRBV4-1 to TRBJ1-4; D is undetermined. The V and J ends lost 0 bases and 3 bases respectively, with 8 bases between them. This CDR3 spans 15 amino acids. Germline values: CDR1 MGHRA, CDR2 YSYEKL. CDR3 amino acids: CASSQDWSANEKLFF. In nucleotides, the CDR3 is TGCGCCAGCAGCCAAGATTGGTCGGCTAATGAAAAACTGTTTTTT.

Notes on this clonotype: In this CDR3 the conserved last residue, phenylalanine or tryptophan, is missing, so a read error is likely. J is TRBJ1-1 and V is TRBV7-9, with D possibly TRBD1 on 5 matching bases. Germline V gene sequence: CDR1 SEHNR, CDR2 FQNEAQ (reference sequence). The CDR3 runs to 16 residues. V shed 8 bases and J shed 3 bases, with 22 bases lying between them. The CDR3 bases are TGTGCCAGCCGGGAAGGAGTCCCGGGGGGGTACACTGAAGCTTTCCTT. Translating gives CASREGVPGGYTEAFL.

The chain employs TRBV10-3 and TRBJ1-1; D is possibly TRBD1 (5 bases). The germline V and J ends were trimmed by 11 bases and 1 base, with 14 bases remaining between them. Per the germline V gene, CDR1 is ENHRY and CDR2 is SYGVKD. The CDR3 length is 13 residues. The CDR3 loop reads CAGGYGPNTEAFF. Here the CDR3 DNA reads TGTGCCGGGGGGTACGGCCCGAACACTGAAGCTTTCTTT.

A word on this clonotype: A single base separates this from a much larger clone, so it may be a read error. The chain carries TRBV6-2 or TRBV6-3 and TRBJ2-7, with 9 bases aligning to TRBD1. Germline V gene lookup returns CDR1 MNHEY and CDR2 SVGEGT. The CDR3 covers 14 residues. The CDR3 DNA follows: TGTGCCAGCCGCCAGACAGGGGGGTCCTACGAGCAGCACTTC. Translated: CASRQTGGSYEQHF.

The genes are TRBV6-5 and TRBJ1-1, with 7 nucleotides matching TRBD1. This CDR3 is built from 14 residues. CDR1 MNHEY and CDR2 SVGAGI come from the germline V gene. With V trimmed by 6 bases and J by 6 bases, 10 bases remained unmatched. The CDR3 nucleotides are TGTGCCAGCAGCCCCGGGACAGAGCCTTCTGAAGCTTTCTTT. Protein sequence: CASSPGTEPSEAFF.

A single count supports this clonotype. This sequence may be a read error, since a much larger clone differs from it by one base. This CDR3 fails to terminate in the conserved phenylalanine or tryptophan, so it likely reflects a read error. The chain carries TRBV20-1 and TRBJ1-1; D uncertain. The V end was cut by 6 bases, the J end by 6 bases, with 8 bases between. Per germline, CDR1 DFQATT and CDR2 SNEGSKA (reference sequence). The CDR3 spans 10 residues. CDR3 coding DNA: TGCAGTGCCAGTGACTCTGAAGCTTTCCTT. As protein: CSASDSEAFL.

The genes are TRBV29-1 and TRBJ2-2; 9 bases align to TRBD1. This CDR3 has 16 amino acids. Germline-derived CDR1 and CDR2 are SQVTM and ANQGSEA. The ends lost 3 bases at V and 8 bases at J; junction bases unmatched: 13. Written as DNA, the CDR3 is TGCAGCGTTGAGAGATCAAGCGGGACAGGGTCGGGGGAGCTGTTTTTT. Its protein is CSVERSSGTGSGELFF.

With respect to this clonotype: Sequence at one end of the junction differs from germline and may be a read error. The chain couples TRBV7-2 to TRBJ2-7; D remains unclear. This CDR3 contains 14 residues. CDR1 SGHTA and CDR2 FQGNSA come from the germline V gene. CDR3 in amino acids: CANSLEARNYEQYF. In nucleotides, the CDR3 is TGTGCCAACAGCTTAGAAGCCCGAAACTACGAGCAGTACTTC.

On this clonotype: Just one base apart from a much larger clone, this may be a read error. The chain joins TRBV7-6 to TRBJ2-5, with 11 bases matching TRBD2. CDR1 and CDR2 from the germline V gene are SGHVS and FNYEAQ. The CDR3 is 14 residues long. Trimming at V came to 7 bases and at J to 9 bases, leaving 10 bases not matched to a gene. The CDR3 DNA sequence: TGTGCCAGCACCGAAACTAGCGGGAGTCGTGCCCAGTACTTC. Protein: CASTETSGSRAQYF.

This clonotype has only one observation. The chain uses TRBV20-1 and TRBJ2-7, with D maybe TRBD2 (6 bases). From germline, CDR1 is DFQATT and CDR2 SNEGSKA (reference sequence). V gave up 0 bases and J gave up 3 bases, with 12 bases separating them. CDR3 size: 14 residues. The CDR3 bases are TGCAGTGCTAGAGATGGGGGGTTGGGCTACGAGCAGTACTTC. Its protein product is CSARDGGLGYEQYF.

The chain is built from TRBV12-3 or TRBV12-4 and TRBJ2-5; weak D call: TRBD2 (6 bases). The CDR3 is 15 amino acids. V dropped 5 bases and J dropped 5 bases, with 18 bases sitting between them. The DNA of the CDR3 is TGTGCCAGCAGTCAGTTCCTAGGAAGCGGGGAGACCCAGTACTTC. Protein: CASSQFLGSGETQYF.

The chain joins TRBV19 to TRBJ1-5; possibly TRBD1 for D (6 bases). CDR1 and CDR2 from the germline V gene are LNHDA and SQIVND (reference sequence). V was cut by 11 bases and J by 7 bases, with 15 bases left in between. This CDR3 contains 12 residues. CDR3 nucleotides: TGTGCCGGCCGGGGGCGAGGGCAGCCCCAGCATTTT. Encoded protein: CAGRGRGQPQHF.